This T cell receptor beta chain came from a study of blood T cell repertoires in COVID-19. The overall study: Italy, Spain and the United States were the sources of the convalescent and acute COVID-19 samples. In each case, the material was cDNA or gDNA derived from T cells, B-cell-depleted T cells, or PBMCs.

Patients in Seattle were enrolled during active infection, then followed longitudinally. Authors' analysis steps: Reference gene primer amplification gave nucleated cell count estimates. This table comes from immunoSEQ multiplex PCR, and its TCRdb copy is limited to in-frame clones, with some not included. V and J calls plus clone size are reproduced from that table; the DNA served to infer D and trimming. The repertoire holds approximately 97,000 clones, with about 90% as singletons. The clonotype comes from a woman aged 45-65 years with COVID-19, enrolled during active disease. Material: peripheral blood.

CDR3 sequence reads: CASRTRTNYEQYF. The CDR3 DNA reads TGTGCCAGCAGGACTAGGACGAACTACGAGCAGTACTTC. This chain links TRBV28 with TRBJ2-7; weak D call: TRBD2 (6 bases). The V end lost 6 bases, the J end lost 3 bases, and 12 bases lay between the germline ends. Germline-derived CDR1 and CDR2 are MDHEN and SYDVKM. The CDR3 sequence is 13 residues long.